The clone carrying this T cell receptor beta chain was counted ten times or more. Germline CDR1 LGHDT, CDR2 YNNKEL (reference sequence). The CDR3 has 12 residues. Trimming removed 5 bases at V and 2 bases at J, with 7 bases between. This record comes from a study of T cells in Graves' hyperthyroidism and ophthalmopathy. Amplified TCR beta CDR3 regions came from RNA transcripts. The primer set for the first-round RT-PCR of the TCR CDR3 was HTBI. MiXCR, run by TCRdb on the multiplex PCR reads, gives a single entry per CDR3 protein. The repertoire holds roughly 420,000 distinct CDR3 sequences, with roughly an eighth as singletons.

Sequencing input: blood. The chain links TRBV3-1 to TRBJ2-7, with D unclear. The clonotype was recovered from a woman aged 18 to 35 with Graves' hyperthyroidism. As DNA, the CDR3 is TGTGCCAGCAGCGGGCGAACCTACGAGCAGTACTTC. Translation gives CASSGRTYEQYF.